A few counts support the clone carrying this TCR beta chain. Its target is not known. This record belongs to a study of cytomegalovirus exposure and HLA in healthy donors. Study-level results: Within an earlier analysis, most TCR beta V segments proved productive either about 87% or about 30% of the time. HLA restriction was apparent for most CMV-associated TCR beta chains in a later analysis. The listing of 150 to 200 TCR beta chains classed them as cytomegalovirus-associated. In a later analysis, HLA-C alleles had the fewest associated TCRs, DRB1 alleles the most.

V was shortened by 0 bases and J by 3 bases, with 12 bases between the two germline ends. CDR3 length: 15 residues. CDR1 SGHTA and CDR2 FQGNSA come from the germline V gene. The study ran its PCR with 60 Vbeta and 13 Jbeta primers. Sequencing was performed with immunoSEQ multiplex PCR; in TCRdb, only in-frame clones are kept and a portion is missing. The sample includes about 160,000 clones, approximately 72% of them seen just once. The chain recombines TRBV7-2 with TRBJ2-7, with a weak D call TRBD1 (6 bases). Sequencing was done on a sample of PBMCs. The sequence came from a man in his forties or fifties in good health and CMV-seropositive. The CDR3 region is CASSLALGQLYEQYF. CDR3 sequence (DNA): TGTGCCAGCAGCTTAGCGCTAGGACAGCTCTACGAGCAGTACTTC.